The clone carrying this T cell receptor beta chain was recorded a few times. Its antigen is unidentified. The sample is drawn from a study of T cell repertoires in cytomegalovirus infection. Looking at the study overall: Selection of CMV epitopes for the study included recently identified HLA-C-restricted and well-studied HLA-B-restricted ones. Indications came from public TCR beta signatures; they pointed to CMV infection and to a matching HLA type. Regarding the study as a whole: HLA-C-restricted, CMV-specific TCR beta clonotypes were dominant ex vivo.

Trimming stripped 6 bases from V and 1 base from J, with 10 bases between. This CDR3 contains 13 residues. MiXCR, applied by TCRdb to the reads, yields one record per CDR3 protein. The table includes 110,000 to 150,000 distinct CDR3 sequences, over 30% detected once. The sample was CD8+ T cells from cultured PBMCs, taken from culture after CMV antigen stimulation. This sequence was found in a human donor in good health (CMV status not recorded). Some clones in this sample may be carry-over from other donors' samples. The chain is built from TRBV6-7 and TRBJ2-7; D not certain. TRBV6-7 is recorded as an ORF, its role being uncertain. The DNA for the CDR3 is TGTGCCAGCAGAACCCTCGGGTCCTACGAGCAGTACTTC. The encoded protein is CASRTLGSYEQYF.